Below are 7 T cell receptor beta chains sequenced from a single sample in a study of OX40 agonist ivuxolimab in advanced cancers. TCRdb keeps only in-frame clones here, not all; method: immunoSEQ multiplex PCR. The table records some 83,000 clones, more than 85% of them present only once. Sequencing was performed on CD4+ or CD8+ T cells sorted from blood, taken in a trial of the OX40 agonist ivuxolimab. Source of these receptors: an adult with an advanced solid tumor such as melanoma, head and neck, liver or kidney cancer.

The chain carries TRBV6-4 and TRBJ2-2; a possible D gene is TRBD1 (6 bases). Germline V lookup: CDR1 MRHNA, CDR2 SNTAGT. Trimming removed 6 bases from V and 2 bases from J, with 10 bases in between. CDR3 length: 14 amino acids. In nucleotides, the CDR3 is TGTGCCAGCAGGACGACAGGAAACACCGGGGAGCTGTTTTTT. It specifies CASRTTGNTGELFF.

V gene TRBV7-2 combines with J gene TRBJ1-2, with unresolved D. CDR3 length: 14 amino acids. The V end was cut by 1 base, the J end by 3 bases, with 9 bases between. Germline assignment: CDR1 SGHTA and CDR2 FQGNSA. The CDR3 is CASSLEVRYYGYTF. The CDR3 bases are TGTGCCAGCAGCTTAGAGGTCCGCTACTATGGCTACACCTTC. Full variable domain (missing parts from reference TRBV7-2 and TRBJ1-2): GAGVSQSPSNKVTEKGKDVELRCDPISGHTALYWYRQSLGQGLEFLIYFQGNSAPDKSGLPSDRFSAERTGGSVSTLTIQRTQQEDSAVYLCASSLEVRYYGYTFGSGTRLTVV.

This clone was detected only a few times. The chain recombines TRBV5-1 with TRBJ2-5, with D possibly TRBD2 on 5 matching bases. Per the germline V gene, CDR1 is SGHRS and CDR2 is YFSETQ. The V end was cut by 5 bases, the J end by 2 bases, with 10 bases between. CDR3 size: 13 residues. The CDR3 region is CASSPDSQETQYF. In DNA form, the CDR3 reads TGCGCCAGCAGTCCGGACTCACAAGAGACCCAGTACTTC.

The J gene is TRBJ2-7, the V gene TRBV5-1; no clear D. This CDR3 comprises 14 residues. Trimming left V 1 base short and J 3 bases short, with 11 bases between. Germline CDR1 SGHRS, CDR2 YFSETQ. DNA of the CDR3: TGCGCCAGCAGCTTGAATGGGCCCCACTACGAGCAGTACTTC. It specifies CASSLNGPHYEQYF.

V gene TRBV29-1 combines with J gene TRBJ2-5; D is tentatively TRBD1 or TRBD2 (5 bases each). The CDR3 is 14 residues long. The germline V and J ends were trimmed by 5 bases and 4 bases, with 17 bases remaining between them. Per germline, CDR1 SQVTM and CDR2 ANQGSEA. The CDR3 region has the DNA TGCAGCGTTTCGGGGCAGGCGTCTGGAGAGACCCAGTACTTC. This sequence encodes CSVSGQASGETQYF.

The CDR3 nucleotides are TGTGCCAGCAGCGTCCTCTCCGGGACAGGGGACCTCTACAATGAGCAGTTCTTC. Translating it yields CASSVLSGTGDLYNEQFF. V usage is TRBV9 and J usage is TRBJ2-1; 10 nucleotides line up with TRBD1. The CDR3 is made up of 18 amino acids. CDR1 is SGDLS, CDR2 YYNGEE, per germline. With V trimmed by 2 bases and J by 3 bases, 11 bases remained unmatched.

The chain is built from TRBV4-3 and TRBJ2-1; 9 nucleotides match TRBD2. Germline V gene sequence: CDR1 LGHNA, CDR2 YSLEER. The CDR3 totals 17 residues. Trimming took 2 bases from V and 9 from J; bases not matched to a gene: 14. The CDR3 protein is CASSQRDSGSALGEQFF. CDR3 nucleotides: TGCGCCAGCAGCCAACGAGATAGCGGGAGTGCTTTAGGTGAGCAGTTCTTC.